Described below is a single T cell receptor (beta chain) sequence and its context. V was pared by 3 bases and J by 6 bases, with 6 bases between. CDR3 size: 12 residues. Germline CDR1 MGHDK, CDR2 SYGVNS. The data originate from a study of CD8+ T cells in alopecia areata. Extracted RNA was reverse transcribed into cDNA, the sequencing template. This table comes from immunoSEQ multiplex PCR, and its TCRdb copy is limited to in-frame clones, with some not included. In the table there are 200,000 to 250,000 clones, 56% of which are singletons. The sequencing sample was made of CD8+ T cells sorted from blood. The receptor's source is a human donor in good health. The chain employs TRBV25-1 and TRBJ1-5; D is uncertain. CDR3 coding DNA: TGTGCCAGCAGTGAGGGAGTTCAGCCCCAGCATTTT. The encoded protein is CASSEGVQPQHF.